This TCR beta chain originates from a study of cytomegalovirus exposure and HLA in healthy donors. Study findings and constraints: Available immune exposure information covered CMV serostatus only.

With 60 Vbeta and 13 Jbeta primers, the PCR was carried out. TCRdb keeps only in-frame clones here, not all; method: immunoSEQ multiplex PCR. The sample gives fewer than 250,000 clones, around 80% of which show up once; around 1.6% is in the top ten. The CDR3 contains 15 residues. V shed 1 base and J 5 bases; nucleotides not matched to a gene: 7. The germline V gene encodes CDR1 SGHAT and CDR2 FQNNGV. Comment on this clone: The antigen remains undetermined.

The specimen was PBMCs. The sequence was obtained from a man aged 35-49 years in good health and CMV-seropositive. This chain joins TRBV11-2 and TRBJ1-1; 7 bases match TRBD1. In DNA form, the CDR3 reads TGTGCCAGCAGCTTAGCCCTACAGGGGCTGACTGAAGCTTTCTTT. Its protein is CASSLALQGLTEAFF.